This T cell receptor (beta chain) emerged from a study of beta chain features in type 1 diabetes. Study background: Examination of sorted cells across all samples involved about 100,000,000 cells. Broader study findings: Whether HLA type influences TCRB rearrangement remained unresolved here. Within the patient group, naive, central memory and Treg TCRB repertoires appeared more similar to each other than within healthy donors. Among all four CD4+ subsets, Type 1 diabetes patients had TCRB CDR3s that were moderately but significantly shorter.

In the case of this clone: Antigen specificity is unknown.

The isolated RNA, all of it, was reverse transcribed, so expressed TCRB transcripts were what got sequenced. Repertoires were generated with immunoSEQ multiplex PCR, while TCRdb's copy carries only in-frame clones and drops some. The sample includes 140,000 or so clones, less than 15% of them seen just once. The CDR3 has 15 residues. Looked up from germline, CDR1 is SGHTA and CDR2 is FQGNSA. J lost 8 bases, V lost 3 bases, and 8 bases had no gene match. Sequencing used central memory CD4+ T cells from blood. This TCR came from a young man with type 1 diabetes. This chain connects TRBV7-2 to TRBJ2-1; 9 nucleotides align to TRBD2. The CDR3 region is CASSFSGGSYYEQFF. CDR3 nucleotides: TGTGCCAGCAGCTTTAGCGGGGGTAGTTACTATGAGCAGTTCTTC.